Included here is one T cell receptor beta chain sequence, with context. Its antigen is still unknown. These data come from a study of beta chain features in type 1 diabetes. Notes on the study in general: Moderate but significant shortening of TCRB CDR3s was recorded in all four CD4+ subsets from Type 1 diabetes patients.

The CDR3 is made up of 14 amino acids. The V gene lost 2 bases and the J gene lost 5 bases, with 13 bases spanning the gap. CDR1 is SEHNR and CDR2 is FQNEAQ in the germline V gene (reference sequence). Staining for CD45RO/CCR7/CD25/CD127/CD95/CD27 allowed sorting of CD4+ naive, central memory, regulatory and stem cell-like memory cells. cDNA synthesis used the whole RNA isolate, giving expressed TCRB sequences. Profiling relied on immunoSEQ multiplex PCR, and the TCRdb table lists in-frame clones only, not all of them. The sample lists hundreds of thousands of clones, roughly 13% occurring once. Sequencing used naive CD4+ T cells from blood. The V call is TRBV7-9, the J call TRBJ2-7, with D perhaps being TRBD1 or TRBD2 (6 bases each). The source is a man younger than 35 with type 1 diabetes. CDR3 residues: CASSLKGGSHEQYF. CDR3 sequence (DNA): TGTGCCAGCAGCTTAAAAGGGGGGTCCCACGAGCAGTACTTC.